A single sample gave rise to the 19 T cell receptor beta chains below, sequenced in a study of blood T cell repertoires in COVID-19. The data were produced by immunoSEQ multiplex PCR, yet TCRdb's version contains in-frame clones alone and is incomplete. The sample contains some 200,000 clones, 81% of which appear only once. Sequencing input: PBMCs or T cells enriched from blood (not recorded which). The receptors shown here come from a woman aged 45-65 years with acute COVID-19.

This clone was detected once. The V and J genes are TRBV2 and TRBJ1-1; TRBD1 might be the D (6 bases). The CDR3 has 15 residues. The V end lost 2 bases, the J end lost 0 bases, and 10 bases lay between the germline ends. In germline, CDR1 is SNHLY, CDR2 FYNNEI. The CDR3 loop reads CASSEHQGMNTEAFF. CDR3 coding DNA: TGTGCCAGCAGTGAACATCAGGGGATGAACACTGAAGCTTTCTTT.

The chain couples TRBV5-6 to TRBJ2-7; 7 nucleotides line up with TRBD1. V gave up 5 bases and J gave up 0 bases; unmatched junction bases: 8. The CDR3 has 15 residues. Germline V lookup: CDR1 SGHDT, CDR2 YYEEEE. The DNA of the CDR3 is TGTGCCAGCAGTTGGCTGGGACAGAGCTCCTACGAGCAGTACTTC. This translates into CASSWLGQSSYEQYF.

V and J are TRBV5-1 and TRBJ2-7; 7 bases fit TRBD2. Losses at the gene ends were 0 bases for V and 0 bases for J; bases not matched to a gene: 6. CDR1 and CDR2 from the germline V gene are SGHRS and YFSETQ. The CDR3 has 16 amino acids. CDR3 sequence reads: CASSLVSGLSSYEQYF. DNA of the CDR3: TGCGCCAGCAGCTTGGTTAGCGGGCTGAGCTCCTACGAGCAGTACTTC.

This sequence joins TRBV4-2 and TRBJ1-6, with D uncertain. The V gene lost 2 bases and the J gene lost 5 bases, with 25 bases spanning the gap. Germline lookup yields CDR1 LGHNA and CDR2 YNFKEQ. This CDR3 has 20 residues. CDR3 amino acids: CASSQKTNSPALVNNSPLHF. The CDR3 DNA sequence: TGTGCCAGCAGCCAAAAGACTAATAGTCCAGCCTTAGTAAATAATTCACCCCTCCACTTT.

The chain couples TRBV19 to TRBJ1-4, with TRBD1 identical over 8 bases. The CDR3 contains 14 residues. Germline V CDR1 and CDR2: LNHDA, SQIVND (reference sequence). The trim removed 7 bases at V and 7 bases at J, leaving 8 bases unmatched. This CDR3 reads CASNPTGVSEKLFF. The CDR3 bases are TGTGCCAGTAACCCGACAGGGGTTAGTGAAAAACTGTTTTTT.

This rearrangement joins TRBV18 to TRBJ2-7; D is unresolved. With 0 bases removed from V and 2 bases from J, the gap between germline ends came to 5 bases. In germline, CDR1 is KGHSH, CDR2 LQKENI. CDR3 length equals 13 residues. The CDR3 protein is CASSPPSAYEQYF. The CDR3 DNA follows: TGTGCCAGCTCACCACCCAGTGCCTACGAGCAGTACTTC.

CDR3 region: CAWSVGQNTEAFF. The DNA of the CDR3 is TGTGCCTGGAGTGTAGGACAGAACACTGAAGCTTTCTTT. This chain uses TRBV30 with TRBJ1-1; D might be TRBD1 (5 bases). Germline V gene data show CDR1 as GTSNPN and CDR2 as SVGIG (reference sequence). V was cut by 0 bases and J by 1 base, with 6 bases left in between. There are 13 residues in the CDR3.

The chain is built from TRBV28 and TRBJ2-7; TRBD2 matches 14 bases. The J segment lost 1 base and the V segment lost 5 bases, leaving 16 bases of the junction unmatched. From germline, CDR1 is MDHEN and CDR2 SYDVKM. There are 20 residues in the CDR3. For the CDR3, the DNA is TGTGCCAGCAGTGCAAGTAGGTTCCAAGGACTAGCGGGAGGTTCCTACGAGCAGTACTTC. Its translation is CASSASRFQGLAGGSYEQYF.

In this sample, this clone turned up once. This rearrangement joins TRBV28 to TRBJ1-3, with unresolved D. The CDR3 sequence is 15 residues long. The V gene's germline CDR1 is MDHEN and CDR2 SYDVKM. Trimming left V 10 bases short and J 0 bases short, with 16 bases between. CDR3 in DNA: TGTGCCATCACCACCGGGAGTCCCTCTGGAAACACCATATATTTT. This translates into CAITTGSPSGNTIYF.

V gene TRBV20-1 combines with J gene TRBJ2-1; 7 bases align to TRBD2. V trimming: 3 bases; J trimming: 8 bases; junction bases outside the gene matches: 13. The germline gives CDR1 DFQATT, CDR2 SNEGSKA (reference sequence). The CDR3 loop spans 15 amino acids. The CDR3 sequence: CSASLGGGNRDEQFF. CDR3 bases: TGCAGTGCTAGTCTGGGCGGGGGTAACCGGGATGAGCAGTTCTTC.

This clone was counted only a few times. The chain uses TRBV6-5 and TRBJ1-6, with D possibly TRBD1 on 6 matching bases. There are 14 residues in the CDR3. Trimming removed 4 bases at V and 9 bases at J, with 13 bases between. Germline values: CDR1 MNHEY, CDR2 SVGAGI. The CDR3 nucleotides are TGTGCCAGCAGTTCTCCGGTCAGGGGTTCACCCCTCCACTTT. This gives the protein CASSSPVRGSPLHF.

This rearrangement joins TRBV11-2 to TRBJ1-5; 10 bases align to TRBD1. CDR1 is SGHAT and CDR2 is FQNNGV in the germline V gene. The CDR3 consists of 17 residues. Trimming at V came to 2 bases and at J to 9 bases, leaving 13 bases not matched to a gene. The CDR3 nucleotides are TGTGCCAGCAGCTTACAAAGGGACAGGGGCTTGTACCGGCCCCAGCATTTT. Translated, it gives CASSLQRDRGLYRPQHF. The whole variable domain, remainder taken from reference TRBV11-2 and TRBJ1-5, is EAGVAQSPRYKIIEKRQSVAFWCNPISGHATLYWYQQILGQGPKLLIQFQNNGVVDDSQLPKDRFSAERLKGVDSTLKIQPAKLEDSAVYLCASSLQRDRGLYRPQHFGDGTRLSIL.

The CDR3 reads CASSSPAGAIHYEQYF. CDR3 DNA: TGTGCCAGCAGTAGTCCAGCGGGGGCCATCCACTACGAGCAGTACTTC. The rearrangement joins TRBV28 to TRBJ2-7, with 8 positions matching TRBD2. Per the germline V gene, CDR1 is MDHEN and CDR2 is SYDVKM. The ends lost 5 bases at V and 3 bases at J; junction bases unmatched: 12. This CDR3 has 16 amino acids.

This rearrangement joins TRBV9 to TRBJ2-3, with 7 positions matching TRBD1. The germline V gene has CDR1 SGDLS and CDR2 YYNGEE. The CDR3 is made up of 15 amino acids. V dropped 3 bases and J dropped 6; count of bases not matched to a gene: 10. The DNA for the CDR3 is TGTGCCAGCAGCGAAAGACAGGGTCAGGGGGATACGCAGTATTTT. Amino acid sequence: CASSERQGQGDTQYF.

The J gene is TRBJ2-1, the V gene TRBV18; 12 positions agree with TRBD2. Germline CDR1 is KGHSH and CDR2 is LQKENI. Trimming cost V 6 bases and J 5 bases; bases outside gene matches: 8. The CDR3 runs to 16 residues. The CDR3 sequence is CASSNLAGGPHNEQFF. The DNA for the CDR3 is TGTGCCAGCTCGAACCTAGCGGGAGGGCCACACAATGAGCAGTTCTTC.

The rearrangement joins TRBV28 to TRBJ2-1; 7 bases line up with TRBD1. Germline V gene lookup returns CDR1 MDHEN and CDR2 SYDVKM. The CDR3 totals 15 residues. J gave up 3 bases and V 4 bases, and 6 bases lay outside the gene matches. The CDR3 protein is CASSSPGQYYNEQFF. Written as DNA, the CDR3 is TGTGCCAGCAGTTCGCCGGGACAGTACTACAATGAGCAGTTCTTC.

The CDR3 sequence is CASSQDSAGIYEQYF. The CDR3 DNA reads as TGCGCCAGCAGCCAAGATTCCGCGGGAATCTACGAGCAGTACTTC. V usage is TRBV4-3 and J usage is TRBJ2-7; TRBD2 might be the D (6 bases). V was pared by 0 bases and J by 3 bases, with 12 bases between. This CDR3 region has 15 residues. CDR1 is LGHNA, CDR2 YSLEER, per germline.

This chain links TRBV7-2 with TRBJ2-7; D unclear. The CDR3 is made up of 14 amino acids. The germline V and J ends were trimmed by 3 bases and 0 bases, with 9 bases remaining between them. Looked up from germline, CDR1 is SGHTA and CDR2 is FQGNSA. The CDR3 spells CASSFSVSSYEQYF. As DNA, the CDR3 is TGTGCCAGCAGCTTTTCTGTCTCCTCCTACGAGCAGTACTTC. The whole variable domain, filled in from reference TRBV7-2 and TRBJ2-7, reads GAGVSQSPSNKVTEKGKDVELRCDPISGHTALYWYRQSLGQGLEFLIYFQGNSAPDKSGLPSDRFSAERTGGSVSTLTIQRTQQEDSAVYLCASSFSVSSYEQYFGPGTRLTVT.

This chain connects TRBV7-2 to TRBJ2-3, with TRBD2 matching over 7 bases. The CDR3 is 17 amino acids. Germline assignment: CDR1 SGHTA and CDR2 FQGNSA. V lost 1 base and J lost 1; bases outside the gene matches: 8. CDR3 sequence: CASSLGGSGRRTDTQYF. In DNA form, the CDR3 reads TGTGCCAGCAGCTTAGGTGGTAGCGGGCGGCGCACAGATACGCAGTATTTT.